The rows below give T cell receptor beta chains drawn from one sample of a study of T cell changes during pregnancy in multiple sclerosis. The table came from immunoSEQ multiplex PCR; TCRdb's copy has only in-frame clones and leaves some out. This table has more than 25,000 clones, nearly 90% appearing once. Material: CD8+ T cells from peripheral blood mononuclear cells, obtained in the third trimester of pregnancy. These receptors came from a female donor with multiple sclerosis, enrolled in a pregnancy study. CDR3s include the opening cysteine and the closing phenylalanine or tryptophan. Fields, in order: V gene, J gene, D gene, clone size, CDR3 protein, CDR3 DNA. D genes are given only for firm matches. Clone size is given for some rows only: seen once, a few or many times, or a class if the clone is expanded.

TRBV27,TRBJ1-1,-,few,CASSFLGGGTEAFF,TGTGCCAGCAGTTTCCTGGGGGGGGGAACTGAAGCTTTCTTT
TRBV4-1,TRBJ2-7,TRBD2,-,CASSQDVSGNAYEQYF,TGCGCCAGCAGCCAAGATGTCAGCGGGAATGCCTACGAGCAGTACTTC
TRBV9,TRBJ2-1,TRBD2,-,CASSGLAGDYNEQFF,TGTGCCAGCAGCGGCCTAGCGGGTGACTACAATGAGCAGTTCTTC
TRBV7-9,TRBJ1-2,-,few,CASSSTYGYTF,TGTGCCAGCAGCTCGACTTATGGCTACACCTTC
TRBV19,TRBJ2-1,TRBD2,-,CASSIVSGGPIEQFF,TGTGCCAGTAGTATCGTTAGCGGGGGGCCAATCGAGCAGTTCTTC
TRBV30,TRBJ2-6,-,-,CAHWARITGANVLTF,TGTGCCCATTGGGCCAGGATAACTGGGGCCAACGTCCTGACTTTC
TRBV7-9,TRBJ2-1,TRBD2,-,CASSERGTSGTDEQFF,TGTGCCAGCAGCGAGAGGGGGACTAGCGGGACCGATGAGCAGTTCTTC
TRBV7-9,TRBJ2-7,TRBD1,-,CASSTGTAFRTSSYEQYF,TGTGCCAGCAGCACCGGGACAGCGTTCAGGACTTCCTCCTACGAGCAGTACTTC
TRBV15,TRBJ1-5,-,few,CATSRDQGNRRPQHF,TGTGCCACCAGCAGAGATCAGGGGAACAGACGGCCCCAGCATTTT
TRBV10-2,TRBJ2-1,-,-,CASSESAEPYNEQFF,TGCGCCAGCAGTGAATCAGCGGAACCCTACAATGAGCAGTTCTTC
TRBV15,TRBJ1-5,-,-,CATSRDRNRDQPQHF,TGTGCCACCAGCAGAGATAGGAACAGGGATCAGCCCCAGCATTTT
TRBV6-1,TRBJ1-3,-,-,CASSEAAYSGNTIYF,TGTGCCAGCAGTGAAGCGGCATACTCTGGAAACACCATATATTTT
TRBV27,TRBJ2-1,-,-,CASSFAREQFF,TGTGCCAGCAGTTTTGCCAGGGAGCAGTTCTTC
TRBV5-5,TRBJ2-5,-,-,CASSLGGLETQYF,TGTGCCAGCAGCTTGGGAGGGCTGGAGACCCAGTACTTC
TRBV12-5,TRBJ1-2,-,-,CASGYDREGYGYTF,TGTGCCAGTGGTTACGATCGGGAGGGGTATGGCTACACCTTC
TRBV9,TRBJ1-4,TRBD1,-,CASSVVPDRGANEKLFF,TGTGCCAGCAGCGTAGTACCGGACAGGGGAGCTAATGAAAAACTGTTTTTT
TRBV4-1,TRBJ2-3,TRBD1,-,CASSQGTGSTDTQYF,TGCGCCAGCAGCCAAGGGACAGGTAGCACAGATACGCAGTATTTT
TRBV11-2,TRBJ2-7,TRBD2,-,CASSLVRRGGLYEQYF,TGTGCCAGCAGCTTAGTTCGGCGGGGGGGATTATACGAGCAGTACTTC
TRBV27,TRBJ1-5,-,-,CASSLGGSQPQHF,TGTGCCAGCAGTTTAGGAGGGAGTCAGCCCCAGCATTTT
TRBV4-1,TRBJ2-7,-,-,CASSQVGGGGSSTYEQYF,TGCGCCAGCAGCCAAGTAGGCGGAGGAGGGTCAAGTACCTACGAGCAGTACTTC
TRBV11-2,TRBJ2-7,TRBD1,-,CASTPMSGQGSYEQYF,TGTGCCAGCACCCCCATGTCGGGACAGGGCTCCTACGAGCAGTACTTC
TRBV10-2,TRBJ2-2,TRBD2,-,CASSEALSGPNTGELFF,TGCGCCAGCAGTGAGGCCCTTAGCGGGCCGAACACCGGGGAGCTGTTTTTT
TRBV5-6,TRBJ2-7,-,-,CASSLVRTDEQYF,TGTGCCAGCAGCTTGGTACGGACTGACGAGCAGTACTTC
TRBV7-8,TRBJ1-1,-,-,CASSSDSFYAEAFF,TGTGCCAGCAGCTCGGACAGCTTTTACGCTGAAGCTTTCTTT
TRBV11-2,TRBJ2-7,TRBD2,-,CASSDSSGDYEQYF,TGTGCCAGCAGTGACTCTAGCGGAGACTACGAGCAGTACTTC
TRBV7-6,TRBJ2-7,TRBD2,-,CASSSTAGTSGHEQYF,TGTGCCAGCAGCTCCACAGCCGGGACTAGCGGTCACGAGCAGTACTTC
TRBV29-1,TRBJ1-2,-,-,CSVEGGEVYGYTF,TGCAGCGTTGAAGGGGGCGAAGTCTATGGCTACACCTTC
TRBV9,TRBJ2-3,-,-,CASSVAGGSTDTQYF,TGTGCCAGCAGCGTAGCGGGGGGCAGCACAGATACGCAGTATTTT
TRBV6-5,TRBJ1-2,-,-,CASSYSVGERDYGYTF,TGTGCCAGCAGTTACTCCGTCGGGGAGCGCGACTATGGCTACACCTTC
TRBV2,TRBJ1-3,-,-,CASLSGERGNTIYF,TGTGCCAGCCTCTCAGGGGAGAGGGGAAACACCATATATTTT
TRBV6-4,TRBJ2-3,TRBD2,few,CASSERGGTDTQYF,TGTGCCAGCAGTGAGCGGGGGGGCACAGATACGCAGTATTTT
TRBV30,TRBJ2-7,-,-,CAWSVGAADFYF,TGTGCCTGGAGTGTAGGGGCGGCGGATTTTTACTTC
TRBV5-6,TRBJ2-7,-,-,CASSLSGKFPEQYF,TGTGCCAGCAGCTTGAGCGGCAAATTCCCCGAGCAGTACTTC
TRBV11-3,TRBJ2-1,TRBD2,-,CASSLGTSGGSEQFF,TGTGCCAGCAGCTTAGGTACTAGCGGGGGAAGTGAGCAGTTCTTC
TRBV6-6,TRBJ2-6,-,-,CASYGRGWTGANVLTF,TGTGCCAGCTACGGTAGGGGCTGGACTGGGGCCAACGTCCTGACTTTC
TRBV9,TRBJ2-5,-,-,CASSAVGGQETQYF,TGTGCCAGCAGCGCCGTCGGGGGCCAAGAGACCCAGTACTTC
TRBV7-9,TRBJ1-2,TRBD1,-,CASRRGDRGEAWGYTF,TGTGCCAGCAGAAGAGGGGACAGGGGGGAAGCTTGGGGCTACACCTTC
TRBV7-9,TRBJ2-7,TRBD2,-,CASSLPGGGRDSYEQYF,TGTGCCAGCAGCTTACCCGGGGGGGGGCGAGACTCCTACGAGCAGTACTTC
TRBV7-9,TRBJ2-7,-,-,CASSRLAAYEQYF,TGTGCCAGCAGCAGGCTAGCCGCTTACGAGCAGTACTTC